This TCR beta chain stems from a study of human T cells and chemical hapten exposure. Time point denoted: pre-sensitization, week 0. Treatment here: therapeutic diphenylcyclopropenone sensitization with weekly scalp DPC. This clonotype was seen a handful of times. MiXCR, run by TCRdb on the RACE reads, gives a single entry per CDR3 protein. The sample carries tens of thousands of distinct CDR3 sequences, around 9.4% recorded once. The CDR3 totals 14 residues. The germline V gene has CDR1 SGDLS and CDR2 YYNGEE. V was pared by 0 bases and J by 5 bases, with 11 bases between. The TCR comes from a woman aged 40 to 49 with alopecia areata. Some clones in this sample may be carry-over from other donors' samples. This material consisted of whole blood, taken in connection with sensitization to the hapten diphenylcyclopropenone (DPC). This chain joins TRBV9 and TRBJ1-1; a weak D match, TRBD1 (6 bases). This CDR3 is CASSVEQGGTEAFF. The DNA for the CDR3 is TGTGCCAGCAGCGTAGAACAGGGAGGGACTGAAGCTTTCTTT. The full variable domain, in which reference TRBV9 and TRBJ1-1 provide the parts outside the CDR3, is DSGVTQTPKHLITATGQRVTLRCSPRSGDLSVYWYQQSLDQGLQFLIQYYNGEERAKGNILERFSAQQFPDLHSELNLSSLELGDSALYFCASSVEQGGTEAFFGQGTRLTVV.